These T cell receptor beta chains were read from a single sample in a study of neoadjuvant anti-PD-1 for oral cavity cancer. Clones were read by immunoSEQ multiplex PCR, and TCRdb kept only the in-frame ones, dropping some. In the table there are over 30,000 clones, about 86% of which are singletons. This specimen consisted of PBMCs, obtained before nivolumab (anti-PD-1) treatment. Receptors originate from a person aged 35-79 years with oral cavity squamous cell carcinoma. Both conserved end residues are part of each CDR3.

v_call | cdr3_length | cdr3_aa
TRBV7-9 | 16 | CASSKGYASGRNEQFF
TRBV4-3 | 17 | CASSQETGGYSSYEQYF
TRBV7-8 | 15 | CASRPTGGPNEKLFF
TRBV9 | 17 | CASSKEIGQGFFYEQYF
TRBV7-2 | 15 | CASSFGRGVGQPQHF
TRBV10-1 | 15 | CASSGDRGLAGELFF
TRBV5-6 | 13 | CASSLQGRTEAFF
TRBV7-8 | 14 | CASSLAQEGRGYTF
TRBV2 | 12 | CASSPGQSGYTF
TRBV5-1 | 18 | CASSPRPSETGGNQPQHF
TRBV6-4 | 18 | CASSDPNLQGFLVNEQFF
TRBV12-5 | 15 | CASGPPGPYVKKLFF
TRBV19 | 16 | CASSRHEGAWNYGYTF
TRBV19 | 13 | CASSTGQLDEQYF
TRBV5-6 | 15 | CASSYTGRFTGELFF
TRBV9 | 17 | CASSVGASTGSIETQYF
TRBV19 | 15 | CASRSVGSLNQPQHF
TRBV27 | 15 | CASSLGQGAQNEQYF
TRBV5-8 | 15 | CASSLTGHMNTEAFF
TRBV7-9 | 15 | CASSPGGSTNEKLFF
TRBV11-2 | 16 | CASSWGSGGKGNEQFF
TRBV7-8 | 16 | CASSYMTSGVTDTQYF
TRBV27 | 13 | CASRPRSYQPQHF
TRBV10-3 | 12 | CAISDDRIGYTF
TRBV4-2 | 15 | CASSQLAGPTDTQYF
TRBV7-2 | 15 | CASETSGAITDTQYF